This T cell receptor (beta chain) was identified during a study of metastatic and nonmetastatic thyroid tumors. Study at large: Malignant thyroid and benign thyroid patients provided blood and tumor or nodule tissue whose repertoires were compared. Points from the study as a whole: Reports indicated that malignant thyroid tumors showed significantly higher TCR beta diversity than benign nodules did, in blood and tumor.

This clone was recorded many times. Its antigen is not known. This CDR3 contains 19 residues. V trimming: 6 bases; J trimming: 0 bases; junction bases outside the gene matches: 12. The germline CDR1 and CDR2 sequences are LGHNT and FRNRAP. TCRdb re-called clones via MiXCR from the PCR reads. The sample lists about 15,000 clones, roughly 26% occurring once. No patient had received any treatment before thyroid surgery. This chain uses TRBV12-5 with TRBJ2-6, with TRBD2 matching 9 bases. The sequenced material came from blood. The receptor was isolated from a male donor with papillary thyroid cancer or a benign thyroid nodule (not recorded which). Some clones in this sample may be carry-over from other donors' samples. CDR3 DNA: TGTGCTAGTGGCCCTACCCTAGCGGGAATTTACTCTGGGGCCAACGTCCTGACTTTC. Translation: CASGPTLAGIYSGANVLTF.